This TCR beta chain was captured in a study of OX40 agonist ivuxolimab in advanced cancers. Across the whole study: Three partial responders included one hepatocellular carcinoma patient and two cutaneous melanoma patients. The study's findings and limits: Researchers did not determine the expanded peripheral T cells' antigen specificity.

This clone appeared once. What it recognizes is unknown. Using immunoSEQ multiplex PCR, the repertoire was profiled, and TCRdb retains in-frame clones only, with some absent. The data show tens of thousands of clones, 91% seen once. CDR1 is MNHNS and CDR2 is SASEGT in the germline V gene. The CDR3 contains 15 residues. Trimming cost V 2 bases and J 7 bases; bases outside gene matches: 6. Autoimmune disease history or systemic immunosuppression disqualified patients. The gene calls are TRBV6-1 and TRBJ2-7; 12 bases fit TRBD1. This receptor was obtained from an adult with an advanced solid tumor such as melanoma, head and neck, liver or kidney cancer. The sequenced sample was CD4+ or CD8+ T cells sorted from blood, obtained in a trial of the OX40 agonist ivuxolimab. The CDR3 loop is CASSESGTGGFEQYF. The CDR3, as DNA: TGTGCCAGCAGTGAATCAGGGACAGGGGGCTTTGAGCAGTACTTC.